The 6 T cell receptor beta chains below were found in one sample sequenced in a study of shared clonotypes between healthy human individuals. The table came from immunoSEQ multiplex PCR; TCRdb's copy has only in-frame clones and leaves some out. There are some 2,000,000 clones in the sample; over 85% occur only once, and roughly 0.13% lies in the top ten. Sequenced input: naive CD4+ T cells sorted from blood. As to subset: CD45RA+ positively selected. These receptors all come from a man younger than 35 in good health.

The CDR3 nucleotides are TGTGCCTTTACAGGATCTGGAAACACCATATATTTT. Its translation: CAFTGSGNTIYF. The chain combines TRBV30 with TRBJ1-3, with D perhaps TRBD1 (5 bases). V was trimmed by 7 bases and J by 1 base, leaving 8 bases between them. CDR1 GTSNPN and CDR2 SVGIG come from the germline V gene (reference sequence). The CDR3 length is 12 residues.

CDR3 region: CASSTPWGLTDTQYF. The CDR3 region has the DNA TGTGCCAGTAGTACCCCCTGGGGTCTCACAGATACGCAGTATTTT. The chain combines TRBV19 with TRBJ2-3; D gene unclear. This CDR3 comprises 15 residues. Germline CDR1 and CDR2: LNHDA and SQIVND (reference sequence). Trimming took 4 bases from V and 2 from J, leaving 13 bases between them.

The chain carries TRBV7-2 and TRBJ2-7; 8 bases agree with TRBD2. Trimming at V came to 7 bases and at J to 2 bases, leaving 7 bases not matched to a gene. Looked up from germline, CDR1 is SGHTA and CDR2 is FQGNSA. CDR3 length: 14 amino acids. Written as DNA, the CDR3 is TGTGCCAGCAACCCAGCGGGAGCCACCTACGAGCAGTACTTC. Protein sequence: CASNPAGATYEQYF. The full variable domain, its missing parts supplied by reference TRBV7-2 and TRBJ2-7, is GAGVSQSPSNKVTEKGKDVELRCDPISGHTALYWYRQSLGQGLEFLIYFQGNSAPDKSGLPSDRFSAERTGGSVSTLTIQRTQQEDSAVYLCASNPAGATYEQYFGPGTRLTVT.

This chain links TRBV7-2 with TRBJ1-1; D is perhaps TRBD1 (6 bases). There are 15 residues in the CDR3. Germline lookup yields CDR1 SGHTA and CDR2 FQGNSA. Trimming took off 5 bases at V and 10 bases at J, with 23 bases between the two ends. This CDR3 is CASSPIGTRGEGAFF. The CDR3 DNA reads TGTGCCAGCAGCCCAATCGGAACTAGGGGGGAGGGAGCTTTCTTT.

This clone was counted a single time. Other DNA variants within this sample encode the same CDR3. The chain links TRBV18 to TRBJ2-1, with D possibly called TRBD1 or TRBD2 (5 bases each). V gave up 2 bases and J gave up 4 bases, with 6 bases separating them. CDR3 size: 13 residues. Germline values: CDR1 KGHSH, CDR2 LQKENI. CDR3 in DNA: TGTGCCAGCTCACCAGGGGGATACAATGAGCAGTTCTTC. Protein product: CASSPGGYNEQFF. The full variable domain, its missing parts supplied by reference TRBV18 and TRBJ2-1, is NAGVMQNPRHLVRRRGQEARLRCSPMKGHSHVYWYRQLPEEGLKFMVYLQKENIIDESGMPKERFSAEFPKEGPSILRIQQVVRGDSAAYFCASSPGGYNEQFFGPGTRLTVL.

The rearrangement joins TRBV7-9 to TRBJ2-3, with TRBD2 as a possible D gene (5 bases). V lost 1 base and J 0 bases, leaving 17 bases between the germline ends. Germline V CDR1 and CDR2: SEHNR, FQNEAQ (reference sequence). CDR3 size: 18 residues. CDR3 residues: CASSLGPLAGASTDTQYF. CDR3 bases: TGTGCCAGCAGCTTAGGCCCGCTCGCGGGCGCTAGCACAGATACGCAGTATTTT.